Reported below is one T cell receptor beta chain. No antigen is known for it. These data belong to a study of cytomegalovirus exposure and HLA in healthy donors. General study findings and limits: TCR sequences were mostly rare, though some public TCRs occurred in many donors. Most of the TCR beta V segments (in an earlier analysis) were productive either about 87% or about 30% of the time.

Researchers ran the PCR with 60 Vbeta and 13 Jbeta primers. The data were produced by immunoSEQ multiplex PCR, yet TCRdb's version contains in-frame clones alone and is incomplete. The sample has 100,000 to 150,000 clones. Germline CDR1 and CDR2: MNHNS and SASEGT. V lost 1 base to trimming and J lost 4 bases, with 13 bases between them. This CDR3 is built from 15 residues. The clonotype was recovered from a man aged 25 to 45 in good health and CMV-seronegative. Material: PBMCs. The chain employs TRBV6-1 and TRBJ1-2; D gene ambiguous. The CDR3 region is CASSEGVSEFYGYTF. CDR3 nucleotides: TGTGCCAGCAGTGAAGGGGTATCGGAGTTCTATGGCTACACCTTC.